This T cell receptor (beta chain) was sequenced in a study of neurological immune-mediated disorders. Notes on the study in general: Any association between clinical or MRI features and the multiple sclerosis repertoire cluster was absent. One related-CDR3 cluster, identified by phylogenetic grouping, held the repertoires of 18 of 34 multiple sclerosis patients and was a possible signature. The most TCR clonal expansion was seen in HTLV-1-associated myelopathy, and the least was seen in multiple sclerosis, which fell below healthy controls.

Each CDR3 protein gets one entry after TCRdb re-called the 5' RACE reads with MiXCR. The sample lists tens of thousands of distinct CDR3 sequences, more than 5% occurring once. Germline CDR1 SNHLY, CDR2 FYNNEI. The CDR3 sequence is 15 residues long. Trimming removed 0 bases from V and 8 bases from J; junction bases left unmatched: 5. In its sample, this clonotype was seen many times. What it binds is not known. The J gene is TRBJ1-4, the V gene TRBV2, with 8 bases matching TRBD1. The sequence came from a woman younger than 35 with multiple sclerosis. Source material: CD4+ T cells from blood. The CDR3 DNA reads TGTGCCAGCAGTGAAGCCCAGGGGGCAGGGGAAAAACTGTTTTTT. This gives the protein CASSEAQGAGEKLFF. Complete variable domain (other parts from reference TRBV2 and TRBJ1-4): EPEVTQTPSHQVTQMGQEVILRCVPISNHLYFYWYRQILGQKVEFLVSFYNNEISEKSEIFDDQFSVERPDGSNFTLKIRSTKLEDSAMYFCASSEAQGAGEKLFFGSGTQLSVL.